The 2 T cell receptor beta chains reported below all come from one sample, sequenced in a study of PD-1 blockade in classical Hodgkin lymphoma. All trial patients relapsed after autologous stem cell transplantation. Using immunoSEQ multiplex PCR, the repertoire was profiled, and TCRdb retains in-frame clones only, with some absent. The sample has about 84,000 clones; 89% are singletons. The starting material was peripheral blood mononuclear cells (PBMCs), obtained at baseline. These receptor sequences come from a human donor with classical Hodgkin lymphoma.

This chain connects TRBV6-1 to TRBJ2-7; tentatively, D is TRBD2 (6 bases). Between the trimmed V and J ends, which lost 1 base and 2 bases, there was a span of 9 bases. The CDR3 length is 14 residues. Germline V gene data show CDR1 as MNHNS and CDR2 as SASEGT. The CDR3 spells CASSEVWGAYEQYF. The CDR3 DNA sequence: TGTGCCAGCAGTGAAGTCTGGGGGGCCTACGAGCAGTACTTC.

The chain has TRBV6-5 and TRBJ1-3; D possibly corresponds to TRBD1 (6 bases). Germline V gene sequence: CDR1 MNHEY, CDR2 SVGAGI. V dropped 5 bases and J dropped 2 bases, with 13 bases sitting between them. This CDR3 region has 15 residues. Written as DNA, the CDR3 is TGTGCCAGCAGTCCCGACAGGACCGCTGGAAACACCATATATTTT. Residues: CASSPDRTAGNTIYF.